These T cell receptor beta chains were read from a single sample in a study of blood T cells in healthy people across ages. Using its own MiXCR run on the 5' RACE reads, TCRdb lists one record per CDR3 protein. The sample consists of roughly 720,000 distinct CDR3 sequences, about 53% of them appearing once. The source material was blood. The receptor set was obtained from an elderly man in good health. The CDR3 runs from the conserved cysteine through the conserved F or W. A D gene is named only where the DNA matches it firmly. Clone size is given for some rows only: seen once, a few or many times, or a class if the clone is expanded.

j_call	clone_size	v_call	d_call	cdr3_aa	cdr3_nt
TRBJ2-6	few	TRBV2	-	CASRERSGANVLTF	TGTGCCAGCAGGGAAAGATCTGGGGCCAACGTCCTGACTTTC
TRBJ2-7	few	TRBV4-1	-	CASSQGATIPYEQYF	TGCGCCAGCAGCCAAGGAGCAACCATCCCCTACGAGCAGTACTTC
TRBJ2-5	-	TRBV5-8	TRBD2	CASSYSGSWETQYF	TGTGCCAGCAGCTATAGCGGGAGCTGGGAGACCCAGTACTTC
TRBJ2-7	-	TRBV6-5	-	CASSLGHRDYEQYF	TGTGCCAGCAGTCTAGGACATCGGGACTACGAGCAGTACTTC
TRBJ1-5	-	TRBV7-2	-	CASSGQSNQPQHF	TGTGCCAGCTCTGGACAGAGCAATCAGCCCCAGCATTTT
TRBJ2-3	-	TRBV29-1	TRBD2	CSAEGPAGSTDTQYF	TGCAGCGCGGAGGGGCCAGCGGGGAGCACAGATACGCAGTATTTT
TRBJ2-3	-	TRBV27	-	CASSFGLRTRRYAYF	TGTGCCAGCAGTTTTGGTTTACGAACAAGGAGATACGCGTATTTT
TRBJ1-2	-	TRBV15	-	CAASRNTGTGNYGYTF	TGTGCCGCCAGCAGAAATACCGGGACGGGTAACTATGGCTACACCTTC
TRBJ1-2	-	TRBV12-3/TRBV12-4	TRBD1	CASSKTRQGDGYTF	TGTGCCAGCAGTAAAACAAGACAGGGAGATGGCTACACCTTC
TRBJ1-5	-	TRBV18	TRBD1	CASSPGTGVQPQHF	TGTGCCAGCTCACCAGGGACAGGGGTGCAGCCCCAGCATTTT
TRBJ1-1	once	TRBV20-1	-	CSASTSGFFFPEAFF	TGCAGTGCTAGCACCTCGGGGTTTTTTTTTCCTGAAGCTTTCTTT
TRBJ2-7	-	TRBV5-1	-	CASSRDLSGEQYF	TGCGCCAGCAGCCGGGATCTTTCCGGCGAGCAGTACTTC
TRBJ1-6	many	TRBV20-1	-	CSALPSGMDNSPLHF	TGCAGTGCACTTCCCTCGGGCATGGATAATTCACCCCTCCACTTT
TRBJ2-5	-	TRBV10-3	TRBD2	CAIRTGTSGAQETQYF	TGTGCCATCAGAACAGGGACTAGCGGGGCCCAAGAGACCCAGTACTTC
TRBJ1-1	few	TRBV29-1	-	CSVERTDDTEAFF	TGCAGCGTTGAAAGGACAGATGATACTGAAGCTTTCTTT
TRBJ2-1	-	TRBV20-1	-	CSARASGGNNEQFF	TGCAGTGCTAGGGCCAGCGGAGGAAACAATGAGCAGTTCTTC
TRBJ2-2	-	TRBV20-1	-	CSAPSGRTDTGELFF	TGCAGTGCGCCATCCGGGAGGACAGACACCGGGGAGCTGTTTTTT
TRBJ2-1	few	TRBV6-2/TRBV6-3	-	CASSYSLYNEQFF	TGTGCCAGCAGTTACTCACTCTACAATGAGCAGTTCTTC
TRBJ2-1	-	TRBV20-1	-	CSAYPLRESSYNEQFF	TGCAGTGCTTATCCCTTACGGGAGTCATCCTACAATGAGCAGTTCTTC
TRBJ2-7	-	TRBV12-3/TRBV12-4	TRBD2	CASSLSGSISHEQYF	TGTGCCAGCAGTCTGAGCGGGAGTATTTCCCACGAGCAGTACTTC
TRBJ1-1	-	TRBV2	-	CASRSSGTPLLAFF	TGTGCCAGCAGATCGTCCGGGACACCACTGTTGGCTTTCTTT
TRBJ2-7	-	TRBV28	-	CASSLDTPQRLLTGQYF	TGTGCCAGCAGTTTAGACACACCACAGCGTCTCTTAACGGGGCAGTACTTC
TRBJ1-1	-	TRBV29-1	-	CSVDRGVDGEAFF	TGCAGCGTTGATAGGGGCGTGGACGGTGAAGCTTTCTTT
TRBJ2-7	-	TRBV5-1	TRBD1	CASSLQGTSYEQYF	TGCGCCAGCAGTCTACAGGGGACGTCCTACGAGCAGTACTTC
TRBJ2-5	-	TRBV3-1	TRBD2	CASSLRLADPRETQYF	TGTGCCAGCAGCCTTAGACTAGCGGACCCGAGGGAGACCCAGTACTTC
TRBJ2-1	few	TRBV29-1	TRBD2	CSVLTSGPSNEQFF	TGCAGCGTTTTGACTAGCGGGCCCTCCAATGAGCAGTTCTTC
TRBJ1-6	-	TRBV7-3	-	CASSLMRNSPLHF	TGTGCCAGCAGCTTAATGAGGAATTCACCCCTCCACTTT
TRBJ2-3	-	TRBV20-1	-	CSARGLGGDAYF	TGCAGTGCTAGAGGGTTGGGGGGAGACGCGTATTTT
TRBJ2-1	few	TRBV7-2	-	CASSLAGLEQFF	TGTGCCAGCAGCTTAGCGGGCTTAGAGCAGTTCTTC
TRBJ2-6	-	TRBV5-1	-	CASSLEEGVVLTF	TGCGCCAGCAGCTTAGAGGAGGGGGTGGTCCTGACTTTC
TRBJ1-2	few	TRBV28	-	CASSPGGAVSQGYTF	TGTGCCAGCAGCCCGGGGGGGGCGGTTTCGCAGGGCTACACCTTC
TRBJ2-3	-	TRBV7-9	-	CASIRVSTDTQYF	TGTGCCAGCATCAGGGTCAGCACAGATACGCAGTATTTT
TRBJ2-7	-	TRBV6-1	TRBD2	CASRAGVTEQYF	TGTGCCAGCAGGGCGGGAGTGACCGAGCAGTACTTC
TRBJ2-3	few	TRBV5-1	-	CASSFGDSTDTQYF	TGCGCCAGCAGCTTTGGGGATAGCACAGATACGCAGTATTTT
TRBJ2-3	-	TRBV12-3/TRBV12-4	TRBD1	CASSLRTGLTDTQYF	TGTGCCAGCAGTTTACGGACAGGTTTAACAGATACGCAGTATTTT
TRBJ2-3	-	TRBV28	-	CASSLGPATTDTQYF	TGTGCCAGCAGTTTAGGGCCAGCCACCACAGATACGCAGTATTTT
TRBJ2-1	few	TRBV12-3/TRBV12-4	-	CASSLLVAGKGSEQFF	TGTGCCAGCAGTTTATTAGTGGCGGGGAAGGGGAGTGAGCAGTTCTTC
TRBJ2-3	-	TRBV20-1	-	CSTRSPGAASTDTQYF	TGCAGTACTAGATCCCCAGGGGCCGCTAGCACAGATACGCAGTATTTT
TRBJ2-1	many	TRBV28	TRBD2	CASTKLAGRLLLDNEQFF	TGTGCCAGCACCAAACTAGCGGGCAGGTTACTATTAGACAATGAGCAGTTCTTC
TRBJ2-5	few	TRBV24-1	-	CATSDEGNTGRETQYF	TGTGCCACCAGTGATGAAGGGAACACGGGACGAGAGACCCAGTACTTC
TRBJ2-5	few	TRBV4-2	TRBD2	CASSLITLLTGTSGQETQYF	TGTGCCAGCAGCCTGATCACGCTCTTAACCGGGACTAGCGGACAAGAGACCCAGTACTTC
TRBJ2-5	-	TRBV20-1	-	CSTSPSSSQETQYF	TGCAGTACTAGTCCCTCTAGCAGCCAAGAGACCCAGTACTTC
TRBJ1-1	-	TRBV18	-	CASSPGLGSGSLGYTEAFF	TGTGCCAGCTCACCCGGTCTAGGTAGCGGTTCACTAGGCTACACTGAAGCTTTCTTT
TRBJ2-1	once	TRBV10-2	-	CASSEPPSVSYNEQFF	TGCGCCAGCAGTGAGCCGCCTTCCGTATCCTACAATGAGCAGTTCTTC
TRBJ2-4	few	TRBV7-9	TRBD2	CASSSGLAGGKNIQYF	TGTGCCAGCAGCTCTGGACTAGCGGGAGGGAAAAACATTCAGTACTTC
TRBJ2-7	many	TRBV7-2	-	CASSLGPGGREQYF	TGTGCCAGCAGCTTAGGTCCCGGGGGAAGGGAGCAGTACTTC
TRBJ1-5	once	TRBV27	TRBD1	CASSASGTGHYNNQPQHF	TGTGCCAGCAGTGCATCCGGGACAGGGCATTATAACAATCAGCCCCAGCATTTT
TRBJ1-4	-	TRBV20-1	-	CSAKPGSTNEKLFF	TGCAGTGCTAAACCAGGGTCAACTAATGAAAAACTGTTTTTT
TRBJ2-7	-	TRBV20-1	-	CSAHLGETGAYEQYF	TGCAGTGCTCACTTAGGGGAGACCGGGGCCTACGAGCAGTACTTC
TRBJ2-6	many	TRBV3-1	-	CASSQGGSGANVLTF	TGTGCCAGCAGCCAAGGCGGGTCTGGGGCCAACGTCCTGACTTTC
TRBJ2-3	few	TRBV3-1	TRBD2	CASSQVMPGTSGSVTDTQYF	TGTGCCAGCAGCCAAGTTATGCCCGGGACTAGCGGGAGCGTCACAGATACGCAGTATTTT
TRBJ2-1	few	TRBV6-1	-	CASSDGYSNEQFF	TGTGCCAGCAGTGACGGATACTCAAATGAGCAGTTCTTC
TRBJ1-2	-	TRBV7-3	-	CASSFPGDRGYTF	TGTGCCAGCAGCTTCCCCGGGGATCGGGGCTACACCTTC
TRBJ2-7	-	TRBV7-9	TRBD2	CASSLRGGSSYNEQYF	TGTGCCAGCAGCTTACGAGGCGGGAGCTCCTACAATGAGCAGTACTTC
TRBJ2-7	few	TRBV20-1	TRBD2	CSAYLAGEGDEQYF	TGCAGTGCTTACTTAGCGGGAGAAGGCGACGAGCAGTACTTC
TRBJ2-1	-	TRBV3-1	TRBD1	CASSLPPGTGSGEQFF	TGTGCCAGCAGCTTACCTCCCGGGACAGGGTCGGGTGAGCAGTTCTTC
TRBJ2-5	-	TRBV9	TRBD1	CASSVVGQGPQETQYF	TGTGCCAGCAGCGTAGTGGGACAGGGACCCCAAGAGACCCAGTACTTC
TRBJ1-1	many	TRBV20-1	-	CSAGDSFNTEAFF	TGCAGTGCGGGAGACAGTTTTAACACTGAAGCTTTCTTT
TRBJ2-6	many	TRBV5-1	-	CASTWRQGSTGANVLTF	TGCGCCAGCACCTGGCGTCAGGGGTCAACTGGGGCCAACGTCCTGACTTTC